This T cell receptor beta chain derives from a study of blood T cell repertoires in COVID-19. About the research overall: Sources were T cells, B-cell-depleted T cells, or PBMCs; the material itself was cDNA or gDNA.

Authors' data handling: Reference gene primer amplification gave nucleated cell count estimates. Sequencing used immunoSEQ multiplex PCR; TCRdb keeps in-frame clones, though not all of them. Clone size and the V and J calls come from that table; the DNA yielded D and trimming. The repertoire holds tens of thousands of clones, with about 81% as singletons. Germline-derived CDR1 and CDR2 are KGHSH and LQKENI. V lost 4 bases and J lost 0; bases outside the gene matches: 3. This CDR3 spans 16 amino acids. The sample comprised peripheral blood. V and J are TRBV18 and TRBJ2-6; 7 nucleotides align to TRBD1. This sequence originates from a human donor in a cohort sampled during active COVID-19. The CDR3 nucleotides are TGTGCCAGCTCACTGGGACAGCACTCTGGGGCCAACGTCCTGACTTTC. It is translated as CASSLGQHSGANVLTF.